This TCR beta chain was identified in a study of Graves' ophthalmopathy and Graves' hyperthyroidism. On the study more broadly: Stable hyperthyroidism meant no ophthalmopathy within 18 months of follow-up.

The sequenced template was RNA, covering the TCR beta CDR3 region. In the first round, RT-PCR was carried out with HTBI primers, and a multiplex PCR formed the second round. TCRdb re-called the multiplex PCR reads through MiXCR, storing one row per CDR3 protein. The data show about 550,000 distinct CDR3 sequences, 35% to 40% seen once. This clonotype showed up just a few times. Its antigen is unknown. In this cohort, patients with other autoimmune diseases, uncontrolled infections, pregnancy or lactation were excluded. With 8 bases removed from V and 6 bases from J, the gap between germline ends came to 17 bases. The CDR3 consists of 12 residues. CDR1 is GTSNPN, CDR2 SVGIG, per germline (reference sequence). Study-wide findings and caveats: Sensitivity reached 70% to 71% and specificity 72% to 80% when the model predicted ophthalmopathy progression. Most expanded thyroid clonotypes above 0.001 frequency also appeared in blood.

The chain employs TRBV30 and TRBJ2-7; possibly TRBD2 for D (7 bases). Specimen: peripheral blood or thyroid tissue (not recorded which). This sequence was found in an adult man with Graves' hyperthyroidism. CDR3 nucleotide sequence: TGTGCCGGGGGGGCAGGGTGGGGCGAGCAGTACTTC. Protein product: CAGGAGWGEQYF.